This T cell receptor (beta chain) originates from a study of OX40 agonist ivuxolimab in advanced cancers. Across the study: Ivuxolimab doses were 0.01, 0.1, 0.3, 1.5, 3 or 10 mg/kg every 2 weeks. Previous treatment with anti-PD-1, anti-PD-L1 or anti-CTLA-4 therapy was allowed; 35% to 50% had received some.

This clone was seen once. The CDR3 consists of 13 residues. V was trimmed by 2 bases and J by 1 base, leaving 2 bases between them. CDR1 and CDR2 from the germline V gene are LGHNA and YSLEER. Data came from immunoSEQ multiplex PCR; TCRdb stores just in-frame clones and leaves some out. The sample has over 10,000 clones, 82% seen once. The chain joins TRBV4-3 to TRBJ2-2; D unclear. The TCR originated in an adult with an advanced solid tumor such as melanoma, head and neck, liver or kidney cancer. Here the sequenced sample was CD4+ or CD8+ T cells sorted from blood, taken in a trial of the OX40 agonist ivuxolimab. The CDR3 DNA is TGCGCCAGCAGCCAACGGAACACCGGGGAGCTGTTTTTT. Encoded protein: CASSQRNTGELFF.